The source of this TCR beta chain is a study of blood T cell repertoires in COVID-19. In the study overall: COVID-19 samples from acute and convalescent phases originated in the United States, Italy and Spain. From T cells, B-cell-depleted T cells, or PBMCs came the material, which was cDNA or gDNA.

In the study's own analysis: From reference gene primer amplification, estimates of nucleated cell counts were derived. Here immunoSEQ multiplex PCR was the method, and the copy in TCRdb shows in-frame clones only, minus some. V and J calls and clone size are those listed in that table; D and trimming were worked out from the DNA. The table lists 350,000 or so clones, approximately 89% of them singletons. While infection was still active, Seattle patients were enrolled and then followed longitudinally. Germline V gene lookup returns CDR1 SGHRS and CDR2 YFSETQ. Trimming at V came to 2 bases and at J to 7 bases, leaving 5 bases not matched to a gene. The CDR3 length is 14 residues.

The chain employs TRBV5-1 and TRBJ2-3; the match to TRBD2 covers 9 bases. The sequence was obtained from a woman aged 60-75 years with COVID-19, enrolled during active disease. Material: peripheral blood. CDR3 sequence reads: CASSLSGGKNTQYF. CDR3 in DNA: TGCGCCAGCAGCTTAAGCGGGGGGAAGAATACGCAGTATTTT.